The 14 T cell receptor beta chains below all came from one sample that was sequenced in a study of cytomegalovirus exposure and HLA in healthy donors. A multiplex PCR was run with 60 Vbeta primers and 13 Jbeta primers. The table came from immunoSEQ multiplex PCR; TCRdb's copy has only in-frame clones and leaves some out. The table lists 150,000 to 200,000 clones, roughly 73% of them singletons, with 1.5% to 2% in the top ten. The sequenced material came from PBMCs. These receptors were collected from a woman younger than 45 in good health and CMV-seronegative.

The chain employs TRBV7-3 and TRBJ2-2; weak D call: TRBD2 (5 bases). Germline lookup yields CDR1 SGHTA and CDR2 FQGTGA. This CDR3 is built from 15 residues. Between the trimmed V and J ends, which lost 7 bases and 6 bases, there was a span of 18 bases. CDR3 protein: CASTEAPPGSGELFF. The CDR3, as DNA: TGTGCCAGCACGGAGGCACCTCCCGGCTCCGGGGAGCTGTTTTTT.

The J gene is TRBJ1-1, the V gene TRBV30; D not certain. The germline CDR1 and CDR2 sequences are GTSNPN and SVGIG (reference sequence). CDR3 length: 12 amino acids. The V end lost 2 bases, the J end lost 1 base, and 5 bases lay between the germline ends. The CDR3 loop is CAWSSGNTEAFF. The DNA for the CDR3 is TGTGCCTGGAGTAGCGGGAACACTGAAGCTTTCTTT. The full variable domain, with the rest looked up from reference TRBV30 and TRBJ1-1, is SQTIHQWPATLVQPVGSPLSLECTVEGTSNPNLYWYRQAAGRGLQLLFYSVGIGQISSEVPQNLSASRPQDRQFILSSKKLLLSDSGFYLCAWSSGNTEAFFGQGTRLTVV.

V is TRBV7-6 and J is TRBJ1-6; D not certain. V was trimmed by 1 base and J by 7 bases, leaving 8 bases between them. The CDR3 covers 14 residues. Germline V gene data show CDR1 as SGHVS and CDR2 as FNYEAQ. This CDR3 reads CASSLVVANSPLHF. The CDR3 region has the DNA TGTGCCAGCAGCTTAGTTGTGGCCAATTCACCCCTCCACTTT.

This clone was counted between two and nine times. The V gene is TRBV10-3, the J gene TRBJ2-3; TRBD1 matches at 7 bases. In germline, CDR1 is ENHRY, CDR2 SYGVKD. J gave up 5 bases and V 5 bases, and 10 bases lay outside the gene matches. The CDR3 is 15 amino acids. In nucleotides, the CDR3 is TGTGCCATCAGTCCCGGCGAGGGGGCGAGAGATACGCAGTATTTT. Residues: CAISPGEGARDTQYF.

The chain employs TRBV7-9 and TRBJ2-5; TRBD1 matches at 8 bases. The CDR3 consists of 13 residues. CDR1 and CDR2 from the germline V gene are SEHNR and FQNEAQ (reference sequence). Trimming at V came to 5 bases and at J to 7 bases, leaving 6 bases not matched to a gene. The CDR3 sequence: CASSLGQGVTQYF. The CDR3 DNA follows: TGTGCCAGCAGCCTCGGACAGGGAGTGACCCAGTACTTC.

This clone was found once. The CDR3 region is CASSARGRGATGELFF. The CDR3 nucleotides are TGCGCCAGCAGCGCTAGGGGCAGGGGGGCTACCGGGGAGCTGTTTTTT. The rearrangement links TRBV5-1 to TRBJ2-2; possible D gene TRBD1, 7 bases. V dropped 4 bases and J dropped 5 bases, with 18 bases sitting between them. CDR1 and CDR2 from the germline V gene are SGHRS and YFSETQ. This CDR3 has 16 residues.

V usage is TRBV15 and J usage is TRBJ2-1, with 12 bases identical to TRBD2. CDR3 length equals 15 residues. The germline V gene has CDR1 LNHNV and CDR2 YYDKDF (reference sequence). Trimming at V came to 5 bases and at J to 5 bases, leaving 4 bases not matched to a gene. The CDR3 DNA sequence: TGTGCCACCAGCCCTTCTAGCGGGGGGGACAATGAGCAGTTCTTC. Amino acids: CATSPSSGGDNEQFF.

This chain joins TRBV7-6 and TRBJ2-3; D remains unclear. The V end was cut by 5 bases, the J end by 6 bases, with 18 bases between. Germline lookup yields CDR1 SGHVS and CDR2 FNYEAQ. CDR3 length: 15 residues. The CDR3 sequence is CASSPQWQSSDTQYF. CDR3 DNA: TGTGCCAGCAGCCCTCAGTGGCAATCCTCGGATACGCAGTATTTT.

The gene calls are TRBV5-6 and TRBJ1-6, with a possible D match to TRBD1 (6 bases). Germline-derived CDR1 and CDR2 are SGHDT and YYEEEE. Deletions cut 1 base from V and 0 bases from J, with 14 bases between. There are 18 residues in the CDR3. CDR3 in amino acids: CASSLLGGAGSYNSPLHF. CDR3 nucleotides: TGTGCCAGCAGCTTGCTAGGGGGTGCGGGCTCCTATAATTCACCCCTCCACTTT. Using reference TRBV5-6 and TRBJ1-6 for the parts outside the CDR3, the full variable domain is DAGVTQSPTHLIKTRGQQVTLRCSPKSGHDTVSWYQQALGQGPQFIFQYYEEEERQRGNFPDRFSGHQFPNYSSELNVNALLLGDSALYLCASSLLGGAGSYNSPLHFGNGTRLTVT.

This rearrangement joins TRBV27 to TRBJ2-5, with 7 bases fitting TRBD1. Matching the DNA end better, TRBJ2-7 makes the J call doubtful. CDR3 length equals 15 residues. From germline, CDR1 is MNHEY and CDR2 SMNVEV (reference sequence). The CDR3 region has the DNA TGTGCCAGCAGTGCCCCGGGACAGTCGTCCTACGAGCAGTACTTC. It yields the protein CASSAPGQSSYEQYF.

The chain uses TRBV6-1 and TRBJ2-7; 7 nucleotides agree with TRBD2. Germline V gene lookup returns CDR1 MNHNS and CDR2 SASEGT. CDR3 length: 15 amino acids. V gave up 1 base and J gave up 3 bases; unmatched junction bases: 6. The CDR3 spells CASSEGAGVNYEQYF. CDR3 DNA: TGTGCCAGCAGTGAAGGGGCGGGGGTTAACTACGAGCAGTACTTC.

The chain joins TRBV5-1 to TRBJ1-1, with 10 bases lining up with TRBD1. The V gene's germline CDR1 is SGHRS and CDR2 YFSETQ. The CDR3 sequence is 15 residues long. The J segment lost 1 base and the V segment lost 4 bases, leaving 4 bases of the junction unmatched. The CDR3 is CASSLRDRGNTEAFF. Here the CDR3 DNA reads TGCGCCAGCAGCCTTAGGGACAGGGGGAACACTGAAGCTTTCTTT. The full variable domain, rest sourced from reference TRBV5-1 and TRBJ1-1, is KAGVTQTPRYLIKTRGQQVTLSCSPISGHRSVSWYQQTPGQGLQFLFEYFSETQRNKGNFPGRFSGRQFSNSRSEMNVSTLELGDSALYLCASSLRDRGNTEAFFGQGTRLTVV.

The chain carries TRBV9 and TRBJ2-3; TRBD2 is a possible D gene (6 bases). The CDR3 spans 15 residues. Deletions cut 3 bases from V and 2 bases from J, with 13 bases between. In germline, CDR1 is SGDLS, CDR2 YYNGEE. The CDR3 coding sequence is TGTGCCAGCAGCGAATATAGCGGCTCCACAGATACGCAGTATTTT. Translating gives CASSEYSGSTDTQYF.

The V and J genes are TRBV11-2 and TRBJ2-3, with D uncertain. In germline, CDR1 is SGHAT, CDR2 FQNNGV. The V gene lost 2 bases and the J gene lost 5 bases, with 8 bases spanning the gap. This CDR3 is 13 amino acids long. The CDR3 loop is CASSLPRLDTQYF. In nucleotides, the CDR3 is TGTGCCAGCAGCTTACCGCGTTTAGATACGCAGTATTTT.